The TCR beta chain under discussion was sequenced for a study of cytomegalovirus exposure and HLA in healthy donors. Losses at the gene ends were 0 bases for V and 4 bases for J; bases not matched to a gene: 7. This CDR3 spans 17 amino acids. The germline V gene encodes CDR1 SGHRS and CDR2 YFSETQ. Repertoires were generated with immunoSEQ multiplex PCR, while TCRdb's copy carries only in-frame clones and drops some. The sample holds about 190,000 clones, 75% to 90% seen once. The sequencing sample was made of PBMCs. The V and J genes are TRBV5-1 and TRBJ2-6; TRBD2 matches at 7 bases. This TCR derives from a man younger than 35 in good health and CMV-seropositive. The CDR3 loop reads CASSLAGGFPGANVLTF. The CDR3 DNA is TGCGCCAGCAGCTTGGCCGGGGGGTTCCCCGGGGCCAACGTCCTGACTTTC.